One and the same sample provided the 20 T cell receptor beta chains below, sequenced in a study of blood T cell repertoires in COVID-19. Only in-frame clones appear in the TCRdb table, and some are missing; sequencing was by immunoSEQ multiplex PCR. In the table there are about 18,000 clones, around 89% of which are singletons. The sample taken for sequencing was PBMCs or T cells enriched from blood (not recorded which). The source is a woman aged 25 to 45 who had recovered from COVID-19.

The chain uses TRBV5-6 and TRBJ2-3; 9 bases are shared with TRBD1. The V and J ends lost 2 bases and 14 bases, in that order; junction bases with no gene match: 6. The CDR3 runs to 12 residues. Germline CDR1 reads SGHDT; CDR2 reads YYEEEE. CDR3 amino acids: CASSLRQGDSYF. CDR3 nucleotides: TGTGCCAGCAGCTTAAGACAGGGGGATTCGTATTTT.

This clone was recorded only once. The genes are TRBV10-3 and TRBJ1-1; D is unclear. CDR3 length: 13 amino acids. Germline V gene sequence: CDR1 ENHRY, CDR2 SYGVKD. Trimming shortened V by 8 bases and J by 3 bases, and 13 bases separated the two germline ends. As DNA, the CDR3 is TGTGCCATCGGTGGATCCTCGGACACTGAAGCTTTCTTT. It specifies CAIGGSSDTEAFF.

The chain recombines TRBV9 with TRBJ2-6, with D maybe TRBD2 (6 bases). The CDR3 is 15 residues long. Germline-derived CDR1 and CDR2 are SGDLS and YYNGEE. Trimming cost V 0 bases and J 2 bases, with 6 bases left between them. This CDR3 reads CASSVAGAGANVLTF. DNA for the CDR3: TGTGCCAGCAGCGTAGCGGGGGCTGGGGCCAACGTCCTGACTTTC. Filled out from reference TRBV9 and TRBJ2-6, the complete variable domain reads DSGVTQTPKHLITATGQRVTLRCSPRSGDLSVYWYQQSLDQGLQFLIQYYNGEERAKGNILERFSAQQFPDLHSELNLSSLELGDSALYFCASSVAGAGANVLTFGAGSRLTVL.

J is TRBJ1-5 and V is TRBV13; 8 positions match TRBD1. Losses at the gene ends were 5 bases for V and 4 bases for J; bases not matched to a gene: 7. CDR1 PRHDT and CDR2 FYEKMQ come from the germline V gene (reference sequence). The CDR3 sequence is 15 residues long. In DNA form, the CDR3 reads TGTGCCAGCAGCCCACGGGGACAGGCAAATCAGCCCCAGCATTTT. Its protein product is CASSPRGQANQPQHF.

The genes are TRBV21-1 and TRBJ1-5; the table's D call of TRBD1 was not tested on the DNA. TRBV21-1 is a pseudogene segment. This CDR3 is 15 amino acids long. The CDR3 protein is CASSNLGQDNQPQHF. CDR3 sequence (DNA): TGTGCCAGCAGCAACCTGGGACAGGACAATCAGCCCCAGCATTTT.

The chain links TRBV24-1 to TRBJ2-1, with 7 bases that match TRBD2. The germline CDR1 and CDR2 sequences are KGHDR and SFDVKD. Trimming removed 5 bases from V and 0 bases from J; junction bases left unmatched: 3. The CDR3 runs to 15 residues. CDR3 nucleotide sequence: TGTGCCACCAGTGCCCGGACTAGCTCCTACAATGAGCAGTTCTTC. This encodes CATSARTSSYNEQFF.

Worth noting for this clone: Other DNA sequences of this sample code for an identical CDR3. The genes are TRBV6-2 or TRBV6-3 and TRBJ2-7; tentative D call: TRBD2 (5 bases). The V end was cut by 2 bases, the J end by 6 bases, with 8 bases between. Germline V gene sequence: CDR1 MNHEY, CDR2 SVGEGT. This CDR3 spans 12 amino acids. CDR3 bases: TGTGCCAGCAGTTACAGCAGCGGCGAGCAGTACTTC. Its protein product is CASSYSSGEQYF.

The count of this clone is one. This rearrangement joins TRBV24-1 to TRBJ2-1, with 11 positions matching TRBD1. Germline V gene data show CDR1 as KGHDR and CDR2 as SFDVKD. CDR3 size: 15 residues. Losses at the gene ends were 0 bases for V and 6 bases for J; bases not matched to a gene: 0. This chain's CDR3 is CATSDLGTGGNEQFF. CDR3 bases: TGTGCCACCAGTGATTTGGGGACAGGGGGCAATGAGCAGTTCTTC.

The chain joins TRBV27 to TRBJ1-2; 7 bases match TRBD1. V lost 9 bases and J lost 4; bases outside the gene matches: 11. CDR1 is MNHEY, CDR2 SMNVEV, per germline (reference sequence). The CDR3 spans 14 residues. In DNA, the CDR3 is TGTGCCAGTCGGAGCACAGGGGATTTCTATGGCTACACCTTC. This encodes CASRSTGDFYGYTF.

The chain links TRBV5-1 to TRBJ2-7; 12 positions agree with TRBD2. In germline, CDR1 is SGHRS, CDR2 YFSETQ. The CDR3 loop spans 15 amino acids. Trimming removed 4 bases from V and 2 bases from J; junction bases left unmatched: 4. For the CDR3, the DNA is TGCGCCAGCAGCCTCGGACTAGCGGGAACCTACGAGCAGTACTTC. Protein: CASSLGLAGTYEQYF.

This clone was recorded only once. The chain uses TRBV9 and TRBJ1-3; no firm D call. Germline V CDR1 and CDR2: SGDLS, YYNGEE. V lost 0 bases to trimming and J lost 0 bases, with 7 bases between them. The CDR3 consists of 15 residues. The CDR3 is CASSVEGGSGNTIYF. The CDR3 region has the DNA TGTGCCAGCAGCGTAGAGGGAGGCTCTGGAAACACCATATATTTT.

This chain joins TRBV27 and TRBJ2-2; 14 bases align to TRBD2. Germline V gives CDR1 MNHEY, CDR2 SMNVEV (reference sequence). Trimming removed 3 bases from V and 2 bases from J; junction bases left unmatched: 14. The CDR3 covers 21 residues. The CDR3 spells CASSFSHPGLAGVLNTGELFF. DNA for the CDR3: TGTGCCAGCAGTTTCTCCCACCCGGGACTAGCGGGGGTACTAAACACCGGGGAGCTGTTTTTT.

V usage is TRBV19 and J usage is TRBJ2-1; the match to TRBD1 covers 7 bases. Germline CDR1 reads LNHDA; CDR2 reads SQIVND (reference sequence). V was clipped by 10 bases and J by 10 bases; unmatched bases: 10. The CDR3 has 12 residues. The CDR3: CATGTVGYEQFF. The CDR3 DNA reads as TGTGCCACCGGGACAGTTGGATACGAGCAGTTCTTC.

J is TRBJ2-1 and V is TRBV9; TRBD1 is a possible D gene (6 bases). The CDR3 runs 15 residues. Germline V lookup: CDR1 SGDLS, CDR2 YYNGEE. V was pared by 0 bases and J by 4 bases, with 11 bases between. DNA for the CDR3: TGTGCCAGCAGCGTAGAGGACAGACTGTACAATGAGCAGTTCTTC. Translated, it gives CASSVEDRLYNEQFF. The full variable domain, in which reference TRBV9 and TRBJ2-1 provide the parts outside the CDR3, is DSGVTQTPKHLITATGQRVTLRCSPRSGDLSVYWYQQSLDQGLQFLIQYYNGEERAKGNILERFSAQQFPDLHSELNLSSLELGDSALYFCASSVEDRLYNEQFFGPGTRLTVL.

The chain uses TRBV2 and TRBJ1-1; D is unclear. Per the germline V gene, CDR1 is SNHLY and CDR2 is FYNNEI. The CDR3 contains 14 residues. V lost 5 bases, J lost 2 bases, and 12 bases lay in between. CDR3 region: CASSYLTPNTEAFF. For the CDR3, the DNA is TGTGCCAGCAGTTACCTGACACCAAACACTGAAGCTTTCTTT. Full variable domain (outside the CDR3, taken from reference TRBV2 and TRBJ1-1): EPEVTQTPSHQVTQMGQEVILRCVPISNHLYFYWYRQILGQKVEFLVSFYNNEISEKSEIFDDQFSVERPDGSNFTLKIRSTKLEDSAMYFCASSYLTPNTEAFFGQGTRLTVV.

The chain uses TRBV13 and TRBJ2-1, with D unresolved. This CDR3 region has 13 residues. The germline V gene has CDR1 PRHDT and CDR2 FYEKMQ (reference sequence). The V gene lost 0 bases and the J gene lost 4 bases, with 4 bases spanning the gap. The CDR3 loop reads CASSLGSYNEQFF. The DNA for the CDR3 is TGTGCCAGCAGCTTAGGGTCTTACAATGAGCAGTTCTTC.

CDR3 DNA sequence: TGTGCCAGCAGCGAGGGAGGCGGAGTCGGCTATGGCTACACCTTC. Translation: CASSEGGGVGYGYTF. The chain combines TRBV9 with TRBJ1-2; D is unclear. V was pared by 3 bases and J by 4 bases, with 16 bases between. Germline V CDR1 and CDR2: SGDLS, YYNGEE. The CDR3 totals 15 residues.

The chain links TRBV5-6 to TRBJ2-5, with D maybe TRBD1 (6 bases). Deletions cut 1 base from V and 5 bases from J, with 18 bases between. Germline V gene sequence: CDR1 SGHDT, CDR2 YYEEEE. The length of the CDR3 is 16 residues. The CDR3 DNA is TGTGCCAGCAGCTTGAACTTTGACAGGTTTGTCGAGACCCAGTACTTC. Translation gives CASSLNFDRFVETQYF.

This sequence joins TRBV6-5 and TRBJ1-3; D is ambiguous. Trimming took off 4 bases at V and 3 bases at J, with 4 bases between the two ends. CDR1 is MNHEY, CDR2 SVGAGI, per germline. The CDR3 length is 12 residues. CDR3 coding DNA: TGTGCCAGCAGTTCCTTTGGAAACACCATATATTTT. As protein: CASSSFGNTIYF.

This chain links TRBV19 with TRBJ2-5; 7 positions agree with TRBD2. This CDR3 is 16 amino acids long. Germline CDR1 LNHDA, CDR2 SQIVND (reference sequence). The V and J ends lost 3 bases and 0 bases, in that order; junction bases with no gene match: 7. This CDR3 reads CASSMGSGDNQETQYF. The CDR3 region has the DNA TGTGCCAGTAGTATGGGCAGCGGGGATAACCAAGAGACCCAGTACTTC.